This T cell receptor beta chain was observed in a study of T cells after posttransplantation cyclophosphamide. Study results and caveats: Recipient CMV seropositivity and CMV reactivation strongly tracked TRB clonality. Later post-transplant blood repertoires were often dominated by donor CD8+ memory clones.

The CDR3 is 15 residues long. Trimming removed 4 bases at V and 6 bases at J, with 18 bases between. Per germline, CDR1 SGHRS and CDR2 YFSETQ. Cells defined as naive were viable CD3+CD4+ or CD3+CD8+ and CCR7+CD45RA+CD45RO-CD95-CD27+CD28+. This related bone marrow graft donor gave peripheral blood on the day of marrow donation. Assay used: immunoSEQ multiplex PCR; TCRdb lists only in-frame clones, some missing. The sample gives fewer than 35,000 clones, roughly 90% of which show up once; approximately 0.1% is in the top ten. Regarding this clone: Its antigen remains unidentified.

The chain uses TRBV5-1 and TRBJ2-3; D perhaps matches TRBD2 (7 bases). The sequencing sample was made of naive CD4+ T cells sorted from blood. The sequence was collected from a man in his thirties or forties in good health and a related stem cell transplant donor. Written as DNA, the CDR3 is TGCGCCAGCAGCCTATGGGGGGGGCCAGGGGATACGCAGTATTTT. This gives the protein CASSLWGGPGDTQYF.